Listed here are 24 T cell receptor beta chains from one sample, sequenced in a study of CD8 T cells in ankylosing spondylitis. MiXCR, applied by TCRdb to the 5' RACE reads, yields one record per CDR3 protein. Of 80,000 to 100,000 distinct CDR3 sequences in the sample, about 7.7% were seen once. What was sequenced was blood, either unsorted or a sorted T cell fraction (not recorded which). Receptors were obtained from a male donor with ankylosing spondylitis or in good health (not recorded which).

This clonotype has at least ten counts. The rearrangement links TRBV7-2 to TRBJ2-7, with TRBD1 matching over 10 bases. J lost 5 bases, V lost 3 bases, and 7 bases had no gene match. Looked up from germline, CDR1 is SGHTA and CDR2 is FQGNSA. The CDR3 runs 15 residues. Written as DNA, the CDR3 is TGTGCCAGCAGCTTGGCCGGGACAGGGGACCACGAGCAGTACTTC. Protein: CASSLAGTGDHEQYF.

This clonotype was recorded many times. The rearrangement links TRBV4-2 to TRBJ2-4; the match to TRBD2 covers 13 bases. Germline CDR1 LGHNA, CDR2 YNFKEQ. The CDR3 runs 20 residues. V was pared by 3 bases and J by 0 bases, with 11 bases of the junction left unmatched. The CDR3 DNA reads TGTGCCAGCAGCCATCCCTGGACTAGCGGGAGTAGTATAGCCAAAAACATTCAGTACTTC. This gives the protein CASSHPWTSGSSIAKNIQYF.

The chain joins TRBV6-5 to TRBJ1-4; D is unresolved. Germline V CDR1 and CDR2: MNHEY, SVGAGI. The V end was cut by 2 bases, the J end by 6 bases, with 13 bases between. The CDR3 length is 15 residues. Written as DNA, the CDR3 is TGTGCCAGCAGTTACAGCGGAAGCCCTGATGAAAAACTGTTTTTT. This codes for CASSYSGSPDEKLFF.

At least ten counts were recorded for this clonotype. The CDR3 region has the DNA TGTGCCAGCAGCTTAGGGGGAAAAAATGAGCAGTTCTTC. It translates to CASSLGGKNEQFF. The rearrangement uses TRBV7-9 and TRBJ2-1; D gene ambiguous. Germline lookup yields CDR1 SEHNR and CDR2 FQNEAQ (reference sequence). The CDR3 contains 13 residues. Trimming removed 1 base from V and 7 bases from J, with 8 bases in between.

At least ten counts were recorded for this clonotype. This chain uses TRBV12-3 or TRBV12-4 with TRBJ1-2; 9 nucleotides align to TRBD1. With V trimmed by 5 bases and J by 2 bases, 9 bases remained unmatched. This CDR3 has 16 residues. CDR3 sequence: CASSQHSGTGNYGYTF. In DNA form, the CDR3 reads TGTGCCAGCAGTCAACATTCCGGGACAGGGAACTATGGCTACACCTTC.

This clonotype occurred many times. One end of the junction does not line up with germline, which may come from a read error. The chain joins TRBV6-4 to TRBJ2-1, with a tentative D call TRBD2 (5 bases). Germline loops: CDR1 MRHNA, CDR2 SNTAGT. The CDR3 is 16 amino acids. The CDR3 loop is CASGVSVADSNNEQFF. The CDR3 DNA follows: TGTGCCAGCGGGGTATCGGTCGCGGACTCCAACAATGAGCAGTTCTTC.

The sample holds many counts of this clonotype. The V gene is TRBV6-1, the J gene TRBJ2-5; maybe TRBD2 (6 bases). Germline assignment: CDR1 MNHNS and CDR2 SASEGT. The CDR3 has 15 residues. The ends were cut back, 2 bases at V and 1 base at J, with 11 bases in the middle. The CDR3 is CASSERAGPQETQYF. DNA of the CDR3: TGTGCCAGCAGTGAACGAGCGGGCCCCCAAGAGACCCAGTACTTC.

This clonotype was observed a few times. This chain links TRBV20-1 with TRBJ1-1; D ambiguous. The CDR3 has 12 amino acids. Trimming shortened V by 3 bases and J by 0 bases, and 5 bases separated the two germline ends. Germline V gene sequence: CDR1 DFQATT, CDR2 SNEGSKA (reference sequence). CDR3 DNA sequence: TGCAGTGCTAGTTTGGTGAACACTGAAGCTTTCTTT. Its protein is CSASLVNTEAFF.

This clonotype showed up many times. This sequence joins TRBV5-1 and TRBJ2-1; 9 bases align to TRBD2. The CDR3 totals 15 residues. With V trimmed by 0 bases and J by 3 bases, 1 base remained unmatched. Germline V gives CDR1 SGHRS, CDR2 YFSETQ. CDR3 residues: CASSLGLADYNEQFF. The CDR3 coding sequence is TGCGCCAGCAGCTTGGGACTAGCGGACTACAATGAGCAGTTCTTC.

This clonotype was recorded a few times. This chain connects TRBV6-2 or TRBV6-3 to TRBJ2-1; TRBD2 aligns across 15 bases. This CDR3 spans 21 amino acids. Germline loops: CDR1 MNHEY, CDR2 SVGEGT. After removal of 6 bases from V and 2 bases from J, the junction contained 17 bases not matched to a gene. In DNA form, the CDR3 reads TGTGCCAGCAGCTCTGCAAGGGAGAGGACTAGCGGGGGGGCCGCCTACAATGAGCAGTTCTTC. Amino acids: CASSSARERTSGGAAYNEQFF.

This clonotype was found many times. The rearrangement uses TRBV19 and TRBJ1-5, with 8 bases fitting TRBD1. Germline values: CDR1 LNHDA, CDR2 SQIVND (reference sequence). CDR3 size: 15 residues. With V trimmed by 5 bases and J by 6 bases, 9 bases remained unmatched. The DNA of the CDR3 is TGTGCCAGTAGTCGGGGCCAGGGGGCAAGTCAGCCCCAGCATTTT. Translation gives CASSRGQGASQPQHF. The full variable domain, rest sourced from reference TRBV19 and TRBJ1-5, is DGGITQSPKYLFRKEGQNVTLSCEQNLNHDAMYWYRQDPGQGLRLIYYSQIVNDFQKGDIAEGYSVSREKKESFPLTVTSAQKNPTAFYLCASSRGQGASQPQHFGDGTRLSIL.

This clonotype was seen at least ten times. CDR3 nucleotides: TGTGCCAGCAGCCCGGGACAGGGGGCGCGGGAGCAGTACTTC. It translates to CASSPGQGAREQYF. This chain links TRBV7-9 with TRBJ2-7; 12 bases line up with TRBD1. With 5 bases clipped from V and 7 bases from J, the junction kept 6 bases outside the gene matches. This CDR3 is built from 14 residues. Germline values: CDR1 SEHNR, CDR2 FQNEAQ (reference sequence).

In its sample, this clonotype was seen many times. The rearrangement uses TRBV6-2 or TRBV6-3 and TRBJ2-2; no definite D call. This CDR3 is 12 amino acids long. The V end lost 3 bases, the J end lost 5 bases, and 4 bases lay between the germline ends. CDR1 MNHEY and CDR2 SVGEGT come from the germline V gene. This CDR3 is CASSYYTGELFF. As DNA, the CDR3 is TGTGCCAGCAGTTATTATACCGGGGAGCTGTTTTTT.

This clonotype was seen many times. The V and J genes are TRBV5-1 and TRBJ2-1; D is unclear. V lost 0 bases to trimming and J lost 6 bases, with 1 base between them. CDR1 is SGHRS and CDR2 is YFSETQ in the germline V gene. The CDR3 is 11 amino acids. DNA for the CDR3: TGCGCCAGCAGCTTGGGCAATGAGCAGTTCTTC. It yields the protein CASSLGNEQFF.

At least ten counts were recorded for this clonotype. The rearrangement uses TRBV3-1 and TRBJ2-7; D might be TRBD1 (5 bases). The V end lost 4 bases, the J end lost 3 bases, and 10 bases lay between the germline ends. CDR1 is LGHDT, CDR2 YNNKEL, per germline (reference sequence). This CDR3 is 13 amino acids long. As DNA, the CDR3 is TGTGCCAGCAGCCCCGACAGTTACTACGAGCAGTACTTC. Its protein product is CASSPDSYYEQYF.

This clonotype was seen a handful of times. Possible read error: a much larger clone is one base away. CDR3 residues: CASTSLSSYNEQFF. Written as DNA, the CDR3 is TGTGCCAGCACCTCCCTTAGCTCCTACAATGAGCAGTTCTTC. The J gene is TRBJ2-1, the V gene TRBV5-6; D is uncertain. Trimming removed 6 bases from V and 0 bases from J, with 10 bases in between. CDR3 size: 14 residues. Germline V gene sequence: CDR1 SGHDT, CDR2 YYEEEE.

This clonotype occurred many times. The chain has TRBV5-1 and TRBJ2-5; D could derive from TRBD1 or TRBD2 (5 bases each). The CDR3 extends over 15 amino acids. Germline-derived CDR1 and CDR2 are SGHRS and YFSETQ. V was cut by 0 bases and J by 1 base, with 10 bases left in between. The CDR3: CASSLGYGTQETQYF. The CDR3 bases are TGCGCCAGCAGCTTGGGATACGGGACCCAAGAGACCCAGTACTTC.

This clonotype has at least ten counts. This sequence joins TRBV7-2 and TRBJ2-2; D is possibly TRBD2 (6 bases). V lost 3 bases to trimming and J lost 2 bases, with 13 bases between them. Looked up from germline, CDR1 is SGHTA and CDR2 is FQGNSA. The CDR3 loop spans 16 amino acids. The CDR3 sequence: CASSLLLASNTGELFF. CDR3 nucleotide sequence: TGTGCCAGCAGCTTGCTACTAGCTTCCAACACCGGGGAGCTGTTTTTT.

This clonotype was counted at least ten times. The rearrangement links TRBV5-1 to TRBJ1-2, with 9 bases aligning to TRBD1. CDR3 length: 14 residues. CDR1 is SGHRS, CDR2 YFSETQ, per germline. V shed 4 bases, J shed 5 bases, and the junction held 6 bases outside the gene matches. In nucleotides, the CDR3 is TGCGCCAGCAGCCCGGGACAGGGCGATTATGGCTACACCTTC. This translates into CASSPGQGDYGYTF. The complete variable domain, with remaining parts taken from reference TRBV5-1 and TRBJ1-2, reads KAGVTQTPRYLIKTRGQQVTLSCSPISGHRSVSWYQQTPGQGLQFLFEYFSETQRNKGNFPGRFSGRQFSNSRSEMNVSTLELGDSALYLCASSPGQGDYGYTFGSGTRLTVV.

J is TRBJ2-5 and V is TRBV30, with 9 bases lining up with TRBD2. With 3 bases clipped from V and 3 bases from J, the junction kept 5 bases outside the gene matches. The CDR3 contains 14 residues. Germline V gene data show CDR1 as GTSNPN and CDR2 as SVGIG (reference sequence). As DNA, the CDR3 is TGTGCCTGGAGAAATAGCGGGGGAAAAGAGACCCAGTACTTC. This encodes CAWRNSGGKETQYF. Filled out from reference TRBV30 and TRBJ2-5, the complete variable domain reads SQTIHQWPATLVQPVGSPLSLECTVEGTSNPNLYWYRQAAGRGLQLLFYSVGIGQISSEVPQNLSASRPQDRQFILSSKKLLLSDSGFYLCAWRNSGGKETQYFGPGTRLLVL.

There are a few counts of this clonotype. V gene TRBV7-2 combines with J gene TRBJ2-7, with TRBD2 as a possible D gene (5 bases). The V end lost 5 bases, the J end lost 6 bases, and 17 bases lay between the germline ends. Germline V gene data show CDR1 as SGHTA and CDR2 as FQGNSA. There are 14 residues in the CDR3. This CDR3 reads CASSQFSGMIEQYF. CDR3 DNA sequence: TGTGCCAGCAGCCAATTCTCCGGGATGATCGAGCAGTACTTC.

There are many counts of this clonotype. The rearrangement joins TRBV25-1 to TRBJ2-7; weak D call: TRBD2 (7 bases). This CDR3 has 13 residues. V shed 1 base and J shed 6 bases, with 10 bases lying between them. The germline V gene has CDR1 MGHDK and CDR2 SYGVNS. This chain's CDR3 is CASSELGGLEQYF. The CDR3 DNA is TGTGCCAGCAGTGAATTGGGGGGGCTCGAGCAGTACTTC.

The gene calls are TRBV20-1 and TRBJ2-5, with 8 bases lining up with TRBD2. The V gene's germline CDR1 is DFQATT and CDR2 SNEGSKA (reference sequence). The length of the CDR3 is 14 residues. The J segment lost 5 bases and the V segment lost 6 bases, leaving 11 bases of the junction unmatched. The DNA of the CDR3 is TGCAGTGCCTGGCGGACTAGCTCTGGGGAGACCCAGTACTTC. It translates to CSAWRTSSGETQYF.

This clonotype was picked up many times. This chain joins TRBV2 and TRBJ2-1; 7 bases fit TRBD2. Trimming cost V 2 bases and J 14 bases; bases outside gene matches: 6. CDR3 length equals 12 residues. The germline CDR1 and CDR2 sequences are SNHLY and FYNNEI. The CDR3 is CASSERRGGKFF. The CDR3, as DNA: TGTGCCAGCAGTGAAAGGCGCGGGGGAAAGTTCTTC.